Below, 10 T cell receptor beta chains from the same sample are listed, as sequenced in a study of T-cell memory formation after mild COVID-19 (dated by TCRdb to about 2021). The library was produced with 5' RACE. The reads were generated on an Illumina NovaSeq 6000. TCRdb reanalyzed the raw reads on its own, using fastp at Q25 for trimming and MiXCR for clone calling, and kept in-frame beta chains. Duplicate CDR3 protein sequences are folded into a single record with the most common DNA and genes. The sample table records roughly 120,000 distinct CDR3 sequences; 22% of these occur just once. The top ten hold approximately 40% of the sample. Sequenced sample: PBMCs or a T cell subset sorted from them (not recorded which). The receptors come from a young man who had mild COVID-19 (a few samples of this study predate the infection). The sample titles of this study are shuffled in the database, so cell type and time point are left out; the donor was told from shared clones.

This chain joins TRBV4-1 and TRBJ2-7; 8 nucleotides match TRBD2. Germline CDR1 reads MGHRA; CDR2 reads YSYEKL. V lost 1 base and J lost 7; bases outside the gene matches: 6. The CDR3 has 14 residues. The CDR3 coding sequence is TGCGCCAGCAGCCAAGGGGGACTAGTGGAAGAGCAGTACTTC. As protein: CASSQGGLVEEQYF.

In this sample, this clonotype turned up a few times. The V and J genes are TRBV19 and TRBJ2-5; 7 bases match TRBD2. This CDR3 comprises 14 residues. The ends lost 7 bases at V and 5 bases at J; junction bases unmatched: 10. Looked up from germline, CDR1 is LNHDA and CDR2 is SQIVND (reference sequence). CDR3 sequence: CASIGEGSSETQYF. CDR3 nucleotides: TGTGCCAGTATTGGGGAGGGCTCGTCTGAGACCCAGTACTTC.

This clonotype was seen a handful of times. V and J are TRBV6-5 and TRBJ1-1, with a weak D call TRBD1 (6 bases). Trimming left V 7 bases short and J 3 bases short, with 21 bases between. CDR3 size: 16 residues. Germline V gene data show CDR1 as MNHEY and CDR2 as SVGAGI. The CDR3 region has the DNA TGTGCCAGCAACGCCGTTGGGGGCAGAAGTGACACTGAAGCTTTCTTT. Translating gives CASNAVGGRSDTEAFF.

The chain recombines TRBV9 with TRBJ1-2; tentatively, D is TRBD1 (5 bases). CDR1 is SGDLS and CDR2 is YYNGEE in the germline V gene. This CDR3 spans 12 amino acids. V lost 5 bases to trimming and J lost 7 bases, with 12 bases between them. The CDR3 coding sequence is TGTGCCAGCAGTGACAGATACGGTGGCTACACCTTC. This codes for CASSDRYGGYTF. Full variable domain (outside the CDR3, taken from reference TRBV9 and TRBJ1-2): DSGVTQTPKHLITATGQRVTLRCSPRSGDLSVYWYQQSLDQGLQFLIQYYNGEERAKGNILERFSAQQFPDLHSELNLSSLELGDSALYFCASSDRYGGYTFGSGTRLTVV.

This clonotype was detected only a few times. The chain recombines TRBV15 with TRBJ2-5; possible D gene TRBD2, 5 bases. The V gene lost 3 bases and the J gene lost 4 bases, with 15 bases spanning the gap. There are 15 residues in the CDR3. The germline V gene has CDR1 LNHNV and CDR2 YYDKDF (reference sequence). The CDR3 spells CATSRDLGGRETQYF. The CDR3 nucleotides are TGTGCCACCAGCAGGGATCTAGGAGGCCGAGAGACCCAGTACTTC. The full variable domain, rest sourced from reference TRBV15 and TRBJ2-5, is DAMVIQNPRYQVTQFGKPVTLSCSQTLNHNVMYWYQQKSSQAPKLLFHYYDKDFNNEADTPDNFQSRRPNTSFCFLDIRSPGLGDTAMYLCATSRDLGGRETQYFGPGTRLLVL.

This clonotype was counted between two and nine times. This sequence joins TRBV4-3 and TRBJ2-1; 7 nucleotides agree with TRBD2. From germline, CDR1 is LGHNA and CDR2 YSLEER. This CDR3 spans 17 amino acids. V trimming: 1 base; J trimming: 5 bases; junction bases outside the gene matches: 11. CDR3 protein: CASSQVGGRARDNEQFF. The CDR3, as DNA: TGCGCCAGCAGCCAAGTTGGAGGGAGGGCGCGAGACAATGAGCAGTTCTTC.

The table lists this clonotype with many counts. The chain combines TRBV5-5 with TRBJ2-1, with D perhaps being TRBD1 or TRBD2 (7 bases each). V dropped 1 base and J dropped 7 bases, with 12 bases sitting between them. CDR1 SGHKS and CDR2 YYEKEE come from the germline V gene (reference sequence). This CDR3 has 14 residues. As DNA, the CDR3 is TGTGCCAGCAGCTTGTGGCAGGGGGGGAATGAGCAGTTCTTC. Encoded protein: CASSLWQGGNEQFF.

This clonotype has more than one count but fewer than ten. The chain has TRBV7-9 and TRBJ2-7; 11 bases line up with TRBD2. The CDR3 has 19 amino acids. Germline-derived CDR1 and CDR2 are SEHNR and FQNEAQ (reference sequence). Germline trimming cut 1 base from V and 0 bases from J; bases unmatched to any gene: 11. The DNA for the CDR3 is TGTGCCAGCAGCTTAGGAGTTTTGGGACTAGCGGACAGCTCCTACGAGCAGTACTTC. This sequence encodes CASSLGVLGLADSSYEQYF.

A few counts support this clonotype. The CDR3 loop is CASSLAGPYGYTF. Written as DNA, the CDR3 is TGTGCCAGCAGTTTGGCAGGACCGTATGGCTACACCTTC. The chain carries TRBV27 and TRBJ1-2; D unresolved. The CDR3 has 13 residues. V lost 3 bases and J lost 5, with 10 bases in between. Germline CDR1 MNHEY, CDR2 SMNVEV (reference sequence).

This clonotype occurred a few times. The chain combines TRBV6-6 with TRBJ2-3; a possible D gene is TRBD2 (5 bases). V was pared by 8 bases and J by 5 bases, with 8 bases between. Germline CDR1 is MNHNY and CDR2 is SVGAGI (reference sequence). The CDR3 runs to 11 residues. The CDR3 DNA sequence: TGTGCCAGCGCGACTAAAGATACGCAGTATTTT. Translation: CASATKDTQYF.